This TCR beta chain was found in a study of glioma-infiltrating T cells after dendritic cell vaccination. Study-level information: Three intradermal dendritic cell vaccine injections were given every two weeks.

The time point is: after dendritic cell vaccination, including at tumor progression/relapse. The PCR used 60 V beta and 13 J beta primers. Some clones are missing from TCRdb's copy, which holds only in-frame ones; the method was immunoSEQ multiplex PCR. The data contain roughly 100,000 clones, under 85% of them singletons. This sequence originates from a human donor with glioblastoma. The specimen comprised blood, sampled after dendritic cell vaccination.

CDR3: CASSLGPRVVALQETQYF. DNA of the CDR3: TGTGCCAGCAGCTTAGGACCCCGTGTGGTAGCGCTGCAAGAGACCCAGTACTTC. The chain links TRBV7-8 to TRBJ2-5; D possibly corresponds to TRBD2 (5 bases). CDR3 length: 18 residues. V dropped 1 base and J dropped 2 bases, with 20 bases sitting between them. Germline V gives CDR1 SGHVS, CDR2 FQNEAQ.